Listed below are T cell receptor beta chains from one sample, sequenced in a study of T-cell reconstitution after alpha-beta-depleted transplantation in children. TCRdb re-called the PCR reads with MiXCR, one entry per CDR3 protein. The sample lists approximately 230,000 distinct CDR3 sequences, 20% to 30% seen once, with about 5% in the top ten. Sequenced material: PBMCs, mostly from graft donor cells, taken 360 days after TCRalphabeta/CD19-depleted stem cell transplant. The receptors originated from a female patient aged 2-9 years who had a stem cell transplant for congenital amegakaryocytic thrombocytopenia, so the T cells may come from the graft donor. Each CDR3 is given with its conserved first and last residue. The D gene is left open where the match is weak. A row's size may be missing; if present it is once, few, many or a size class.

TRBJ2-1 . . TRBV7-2 TGTGCCAGCAGCTTAACCCCGACTAGCTTC CASSLTPTSF
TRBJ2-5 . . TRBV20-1 TGCAGTGCTAATACAGGGTCTCAAGAGACCCAGTACTTC CSANTGSQETQYF
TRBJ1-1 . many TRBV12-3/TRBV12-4 TGTGCCAGCAGTCCCGGGGTGGTCACTGAAGCTTTCTTT CASSPGVVTEAFF
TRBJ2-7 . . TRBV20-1 TGCAGTGCTAGTCAGTCCTCCTACGAGCAGTACTTC CSASQSSYEQYF
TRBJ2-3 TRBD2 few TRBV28 TGTGCCAGCAGCCACTCTAGCGGGAGTTTGGGCACAGATACGCAGTATTTT CASSHSSGSLGTDTQYF
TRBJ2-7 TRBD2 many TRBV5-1 TGCGCCAGCAGCATCGGGACTAGCGGGACCCTCGAGCAGTACTTC CASSIGTSGTLEQYF
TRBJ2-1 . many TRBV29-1 TGCAGCGCTTACAGAGATACCTACAATGAGCAGTTCTTC CSAYRDTYNEQFF
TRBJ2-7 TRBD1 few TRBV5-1 TGCGCCAGCAGCCTAGGGACAGCCCAGGGCGAGCAGTACTTC CASSLGTAQGEQYF
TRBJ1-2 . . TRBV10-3 TGTGCCATCAGTGAGTCGATTTACGGTGTCTCCAACTATGGCTACACCTTC CAISESIYGVSNYGYTF
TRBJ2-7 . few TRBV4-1 TGCGCCAGCAGCCCTGGGACGCTAAGCTCCTACGAGCAGTACTTC CASSPGTLSSYEQYF
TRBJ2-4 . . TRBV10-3 TGTGCCATCAGTGAGGGAGTTTTGAACATTCAGTACTTC CAISEGVLNIQYF
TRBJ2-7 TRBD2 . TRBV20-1 TGCAGTGCTAGGCCACTAGCGGGAGACCCCTACGAGCAGTACTTC CSARPLAGDPYEQYF
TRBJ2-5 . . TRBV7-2 TGTGCCAGCAGCTTAGGGTCTGCAGTGCTGACCCAGTACTTC CASSLGSAVLTQYF
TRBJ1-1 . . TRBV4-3 TGCGCCAGCAGCCAAGATACAGTAACCACTGAAGCTTTCTTT CASSQDTVTTEAFF
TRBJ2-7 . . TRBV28 TGTGCCAGCAGTTTATTCCCTGTGGCAGACTACGAGCAGTACTTC CASSLFPVADYEQYF
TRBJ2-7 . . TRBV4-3 TGCGCCAGCAGCCAATATGGACCGCCTAGTGACTACGAGCAGTACTTC CASSQYGPPSDYEQYF
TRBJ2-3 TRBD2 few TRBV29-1 TGCAGCGACCGGGACTACTTCGATACGCAGTATTTT CSDRDYFDTQYF
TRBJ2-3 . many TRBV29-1 TGCAGCGCTCCAGCCTTATCCACAGATACGCAGTATTTT CSAPALSTDTQYF
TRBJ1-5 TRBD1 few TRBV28 TGTGCCAGCAGGATTGGCAGGGGGCAGCCCCAGCATTTT CASRIGRGQPQHF
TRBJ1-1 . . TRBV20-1 TGCAGTGCTAGATTTAGCCTGAACACTGAAGCTTTCTTT CSARFSLNTEAFF
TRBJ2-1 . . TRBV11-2 TGTGCCAGCAGCTTAGTTCTCTACCGGGAGCAGTTCTTC CASSLVLYREQFF
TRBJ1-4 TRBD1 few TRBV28 TGTGCCAGCAGTGACAGGGTAACGGCTAATGAAAAACTGTTTTTT CASSDRVTANEKLFF
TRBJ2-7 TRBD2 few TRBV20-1 TGCAGTGCTTATAAGTCGACTAGCGGATTCTACGAGCAGTACTTC CSAYKSTSGFYEQYF
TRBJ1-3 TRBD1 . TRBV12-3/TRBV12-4 TGTGCCAGCAGGAGAGCGGGACAGGGGTTATTCGGAAACACCATATATTTT CASRRAGQGLFGNTIYF
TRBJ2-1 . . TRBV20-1 TGCAGTGCTAGAGCAGCGGGTAGCCTCAATGAGCAGTTCTTC CSARAAGSLNEQFF